This passage covers 11 T cell receptor beta chains from one sample sequenced in a study of T cell repertoires in cytomegalovirus infection (dated by TCRdb to between 2018 and 2021). Their specific antigens are unknown. This specimen's treatment or condition label, per the study, means: in vitro stimulation with specific CMV peptide epitopes to enrich CMV-specific T cells. Reads for this sample came from an Illumina HiSeq 1500. TCRdb trimmed the raw reads at Q25, called clones with MiXCR and kept productive beta chains. Rows matching on CDR3 protein sequence are summarized as one entry with the most common DNA and genes. This sample gives 100,000 or so distinct CDR3 sequences in total; 25% to 30% of them show up just once. The ten largest make up more than 70% of the sample. The sequenced sample was CD8+ T cells from cultured PBMCs, obtained from culture after CMV antigen stimulation. The source of these receptors is a human donor in good health (CMV status not recorded). Some clones in this sample may be carry-over from other donors' samples.

This clonotype has just a few counts. V gene TRBV7-8 combines with J gene TRBJ1-5, with D unresolved. The V end was cut by 1 base, the J end by 5 bases, with 12 bases between. The CDR3 spans 15 residues. From germline, CDR1 is SGHVS and CDR2 FQNEAQ. This CDR3 reads CASSLGDGRYQPQHF. CDR3 sequence (DNA): TGTGCCAGCAGCTTAGGGGATGGCCGATATCAGCCCCAGCATTTT.

The chain links TRBV20-1 to TRBJ2-3, with D tentatively TRBD1 (6 bases). CDR1 is DFQATT and CDR2 is SNEGSKA in the germline V gene (reference sequence). Trimming stripped 6 bases from V and 5 bases from J, with 12 bases between. The CDR3 consists of 12 residues. The chain's CDR3 is CSARGIGDTQYF. Here the CDR3 DNA reads TGCAGTGCCAGGGGCATCGGAGATACGCAGTATTTT.

This clonotype was seen a handful of times. This chain links TRBV12-3 or TRBV12-4 with TRBJ2-7, with a possible D match to TRBD2 (6 bases). V dropped 5 bases and J dropped 1 base, with 9 bases sitting between them. The CDR3 contains 13 residues. The CDR3 bases are TGTGCCAGCAGTGGGAGGACATCCTACGAGCAGTACTTC. Protein sequence: CASSGRTSYEQYF.

A few counts support this clonotype. V usage is TRBV10-3 and J usage is TRBJ2-2; D is perhaps TRBD2 (6 bases). The CDR3 has 17 residues. V was trimmed by 8 bases and J by 3 bases, leaving 22 bases between them. Germline lookup yields CDR1 ENHRY and CDR2 SYGVKD. The CDR3, as DNA: TGTGCCATCGGGGATGCGGGATTGAGCGGCGACACCGGGGAGCTGTTTTTT. Encoded protein: CAIGDAGLSGDTGELFF.

Ten or more counts support this clonotype. The CDR3 sequence: CASRRQGVGTNEKLFF. The CDR3 nucleotides are TGTGCCAGCAGAAGACAGGGGGTTGGGACTAATGAAAAACTGTTTTTT. This chain links TRBV6-1 with TRBJ1-4; 9 bases are shared with TRBD1. The CDR3 has 16 residues. Trimming removed 6 bases from V and 2 bases from J; junction bases left unmatched: 7. Germline assignment: CDR1 MNHNS and CDR2 SASEGT.

This clonotype was counted a few times. The chain links TRBV11-2 to TRBJ1-4; no firm D call. V was clipped by 4 bases and J by 8 bases, with 17 bases between them. CDR3 size: 15 residues. From germline, CDR1 is SGHAT and CDR2 FQNNGV. The CDR3 loop is CASSYLTGAREKLFF. CDR3 in DNA: TGTGCCAGCAGCTACTTGACTGGAGCGAGGGAAAAACTGTTTTTT.

This clonotype was seen repeatedly, ten times or more. This sequence joins TRBV29-1 and TRBJ2-7; a possible D gene is TRBD1 (6 bases). The germline gives CDR1 SQVTM, CDR2 ANQGSEA. This CDR3 has 13 residues. Trimming took 7 bases from V and 0 from J, leaving 13 bases between them. The CDR3: CSDVTGFSYEQYF. Here the CDR3 DNA reads TGCAGCGACGTCACAGGGTTCTCCTACGAGCAGTACTTC.

This clonotype was recorded at least ten times. The chain joins TRBV9 to TRBJ1-1; D gene ambiguous. Looked up from germline, CDR1 is SGDLS and CDR2 is YYNGEE. Trimming shortened V by 5 bases and J by 6 bases, and 20 bases separated the two germline ends. The CDR3 spans 15 residues. The CDR3 here is CASRPPGGEFAEAFF. The CDR3 coding sequence is TGTGCCAGCAGACCCCCGGGAGGCGAGTTCGCTGAAGCTTTCTTT.

This clonotype was seen more than once but under ten times. The V gene is TRBV27, the J gene TRBJ1-2; 9 nucleotides align to TRBD1. The ends lost 5 bases at V and 6 bases at J; junction bases unmatched: 4. CDR3 length: 13 amino acids. The germline CDR1 and CDR2 sequences are MNHEY and SMNVEV (reference sequence). The CDR3 spells CASSQTGGDGYTF. For the CDR3, the DNA is TGTGCCAGCAGTCAAACAGGGGGCGATGGCTACACCTTC.

The J gene is TRBJ1-2, the V gene TRBV28; D perhaps matches TRBD1 (6 bases). The CDR3 contains 16 residues. Germline V lookup: CDR1 MDHEN, CDR2 SYDVKM. Between the trimmed V and J ends, which lost 4 bases and 4 bases, there was a span of 19 bases. CDR3 sequence (DNA): TGTGCCAGCAGTTCCCCCAGTGGGGGGCGTGGCTATGGCTACACCTTC. Its protein is CASSSPSGGRGYGYTF.

The J gene is TRBJ1-5, the V gene TRBV7-3; 9 bases are shared with TRBD1. The length of the CDR3 is 15 residues. The germline CDR1 and CDR2 sequences are SGHTA and FQGTGA. V dropped 5 bases and J dropped 3; count of bases not matched to a gene: 5. This CDR3 reads CASSTRDRDNQPQHF. The DNA of the CDR3 is TGTGCCAGCAGCACCCGGGACAGGGACAATCAGCCCCAGCATTTT.